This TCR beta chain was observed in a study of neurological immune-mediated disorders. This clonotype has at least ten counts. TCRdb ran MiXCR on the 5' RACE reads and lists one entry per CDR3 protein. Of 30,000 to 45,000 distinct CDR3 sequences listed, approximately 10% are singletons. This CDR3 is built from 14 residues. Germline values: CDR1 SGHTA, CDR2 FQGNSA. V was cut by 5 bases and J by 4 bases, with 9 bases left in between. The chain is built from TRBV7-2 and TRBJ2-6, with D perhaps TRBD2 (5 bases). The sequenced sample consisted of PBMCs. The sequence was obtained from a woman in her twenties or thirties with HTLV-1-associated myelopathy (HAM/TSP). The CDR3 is CASSGRWGANVLTF. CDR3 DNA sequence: TGTGCCAGCAGCGGGAGATGGGGGGCCAACGTCCTGACTTTC. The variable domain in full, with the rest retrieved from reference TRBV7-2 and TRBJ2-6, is GAGVSQSPSNKVTEKGKDVELRCDPISGHTALYWYRQSLGQGLEFLIYFQGNSAPDKSGLPSDRFSAERTGGSVSTLTIQRTQQEDSAVYLCASSGRWGANVLTFGAGSRLTVL.